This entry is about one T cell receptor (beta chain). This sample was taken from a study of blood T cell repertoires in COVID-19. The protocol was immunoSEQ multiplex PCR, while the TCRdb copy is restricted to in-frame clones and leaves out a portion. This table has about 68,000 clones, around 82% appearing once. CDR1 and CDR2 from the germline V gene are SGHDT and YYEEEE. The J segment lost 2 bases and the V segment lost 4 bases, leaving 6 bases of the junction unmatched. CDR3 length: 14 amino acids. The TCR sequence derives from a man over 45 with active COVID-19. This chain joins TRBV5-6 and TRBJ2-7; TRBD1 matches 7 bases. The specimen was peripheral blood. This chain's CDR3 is CASSPRGQPYEQYF. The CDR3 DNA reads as TGTGCCAGCAGCCCAAGGGGACAGCCCTACGAGCAGTACTTC. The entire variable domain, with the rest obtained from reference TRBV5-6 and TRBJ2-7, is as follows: DAGVTQSPTHLIKTRGQQVTLRCSPKSGHDTVSWYQQALGQGPQFIFQYYEEEERQRGNFPDRFSGHQFPNYSSELNVNALLLGDSALYLCASSPRGQPYEQYFGPGTRLTVT.